The rows below give T cell receptor beta chains drawn from one sample of a study of blood T cell repertoires in COVID-19. Sequenced by immunoSEQ multiplex PCR; TCRdb stores in-frame clones only, minus some. This sample has over 350,000 clones, with 70% to 90% found just once. Sequenced input: PBMCs or T cells enriched from blood (not recorded which). These receptors were obtained from a woman between 18 and 29 years old with acute COVID-19. The CDR3 runs from the conserved cysteine through the conserved F or W. A D gene is named only where the DNA matches it firmly. Size tells how often a clone was seen (once, few, many) or the class of an expanded clone, and some rows leave it out.

j_call d_call clone_size v_call cdr3_aa cdr3_nt
TRBJ1-2 . . TRBV18 CASSPMEDYNYGYTF TGTGCCAGCTCACCAATGGAGGACTATAACTATGGCTACACCTTC
TRBJ2-7 . . TRBV12-3/TRBV12-4 CASSSPLYEQYF TGTGCCAGCAGTTCCCCCCTCTACGAGCAGTACTTC
TRBJ1-5 TRBD1 few TRBV27 CASTITGGECQPQHF TGTGCCAGCACCATTACAGGGGGGGAATGTCAGCCCCAGCATTTT
TRBJ1-1 . . TRBV7-2 CASSKPGNTEAFF TGTGCCAGCAGCAAACCAGGGAACACTGAAGCTTTCTTT
TRBJ2-1 . . TRBV28 CASSQSFNEQFF TGTGCCAGCAGCCAAAGCTTCAATGAGCAGTTCTTC
TRBJ2-6 TRBD1 . TRBV11-2 CASSSIRGLGANVLTF TGTGCCAGCAGCTCAATCAGGGGGCTTGGGGCCAACGTCCTGACTTTC
TRBJ1-5 . . TRBV7-2 CASSLFTDSNQPQHF TGTGCCAGCAGCTTGTTTACAGATAGCAATCAGCCCCAGCATTTT
TRBJ1-2 TRBD1 . TRBV19 CASSRTGQLLLDGYTF TGTGCCAGTAGTAGGACAGGACAGCTTCTATTGGATGGCTACACCTTC
TRBJ2-7 . . TRBV6-5 CASSLTGENSYEQYF TGTGCCAGCAGTCTAACAGGCGAGAACTCCTACGAGCAGTACTTC
TRBJ2-1 . . TRBV5-4 CASSQNFRSRLEYNEQFF TGTGCCAGCAGCCAAAACTTCAGATCTAGGTTGGAGTACAATGAGCAGTTCTTC
TRBJ2-3 TRBD2 . TRBV19 CASSIGGRAADTQYF TGTGCCAGTAGTATAGGAGGGAGGGCTGCAGATACGCAGTATTTT
TRBJ1-4 . . TRBV15 CATSRDSGEKLFF TGTGCCACCAGCAGAGATTCGGGGGAAAAACTGTTTTTT
TRBJ2-3 . . TRBV3-1/TRBV3-2 CASSQDLERNTDTQYF TGTGCCAGCAGCCAAGACTTAGAGCGGAACACAGATACGCAGTATTTT
TRBJ1-4 . once TRBV7-9 CASSLAGVNEKLFF TGTGCCAGCAGCCTGGCAGGGGTTAACGAAAAACTGTTTTTT
TRBJ2-7 . . TRBV3-1/TRBV3-2 CASSPGTPPYEQYF TGTGCCAGCAGCCCTGGGACACCTCCTTACGAGCAGTACTTC
TRBJ2-2 . few TRBV3-1/TRBV3-2 CASSLSGQLFF TGTGCCAGCAGCCTAAGTGGGCAGCTGTTTTTT
TRBJ2-2 . few TRBV5-1 CASSLGRELGELFF TGCGCCAGCAGCTTGGGACGGGAGCTCGGGGAGCTGTTTTTT
TRBJ2-5 TRBD1 few TRBV9 CASSVGTVHEETQYF TGTGCCAGCAGCGTCGGGACAGTCCACGAAGAGACCCAGTACTTC
TRBJ2-7 TRBD1 . TRBV5-1 CASSSADRVAEQYF TGCGCCAGCAGCTCCGCGGACAGGGTTGCCGAGCAGTACTTC
TRBJ1-4 . . TRBV7-9 CASTGEAGEKLFF TGTGCCAGCACCGGCGAGGCAGGGGAAAAACTGTTTTTT
TRBJ2-5 . . TRBV19 CASSPRQAKETQYF TGTGCCAGTAGTCCTAGACAGGCGAAAGAGACCCAGTACTTC
TRBJ1-2 . . TRBV6-5 CASSYAAYGYTF TGTGCCAGCAGTTACGCGGCCTATGGCTACACCTTC
TRBJ2-2 TRBD2 once TRBV7-9 CASSLGGPNTGELFF TGTGCCAGCAGCTTGGGAGGGCCGAACACCGGGGAGCTGTTTTTT
TRBJ2-7 . . TRBV18 CASSPRGRPAYEQYF TGTGCCAGCTCACCCAGGGGCCGGCCTGCTTACGAGCAGTACTTC
TRBJ1-1 TRBD1 few TRBV10-3 CAINEQGAEAFF TGTGCCATCAACGAACAGGGGGCTGAAGCTTTCTTT
TRBJ1-2 . . TRBV27 CASSLSTGPIYGYTF TGTGCCAGCAGTTTATCGACAGGCCCGATCTATGGCTACACCTTC
TRBJ1-1 TRBD1 . TRBV28 CASATSYRGTEAFF TGTGCCAGCGCAACCTCGTACAGGGGGACTGAAGCTTTCTTT
TRBJ2-1 . . TRBV27 CASSPLGSYNEQFF TGTGCCAGCAGTCCCCTAGGCTCCTACAATGAGCAGTTCTTC
TRBJ2-1 . . TRBV29-1 CSVTHPGVGDEQFF TGCAGCGTAACCCATCCGGGAGTAGGCGATGAGCAGTTCTTC
TRBJ2-4 . . TRBV15 CATSRDGRGFKNIQYF TGTGCCACCAGCAGAGATGGGCGGGGATTCAAAAACATTCAGTACTTC
TRBJ1-6 . . TRBV7-1 CASSSGPGLLNSPLHF TGTGCCAGCAGCTCCGGCCCGGGACTGCTCAATTCACCCCTCCACTTT
TRBJ1-6 . . TRBV28 CASSPGSWSPLHF TGTGCCAGCAGCCCGGGGAGTTGGTCACCCCTCCACTTT
TRBJ1-5 TRBD1 . TRBV28 CASNPGTDNQPQHF TGTGCCAGCAACCCTGGGACAGACAATCAGCCCCAGCATTTT
TRBJ1-3 . . TRBV9 CASSVRSSGNTIYF TGTGCCAGCAGCGTAAGGAGCTCTGGAAACACCATATATTTT
TRBJ2-7 TRBD2 few TRBV7-6 CASSLATPSGRSYEQYF TGTGCCAGCAGCTTAGCCACCCCTAGCGGGCGATCCTACGAGCAGTACTTC
TRBJ2-1 . . TRBV7-9 CASSQSGNEQFF TGTGCCAGCAGCCAAAGCGGCAATGAGCAGTTCTTC
TRBJ2-7 . once TRBV5-4 CASSPPNDSEQYF TGTGCCAGCAGCCCCCCCAACGACTCAGAGCAGTACTTC
TRBJ2-1 TRBD1 . TRBV10-3 CAISESLDRRDNEQFF TGTGCCATCAGTGAGTCTTTGGACAGGAGAGACAATGAGCAGTTCTTC
TRBJ2-1 . few TRBV18 CASSPPSQNNEQFF TGTGCCAGCTCACCACCGTCCCAAAACAATGAGCAGTTCTTC
TRBJ1-5 . few TRBV7-2 CASSLNREQPQHF TGTGCCAGCAGCTTAAACAGGGAACAGCCCCAGCATTTT
TRBJ1-4 . . TRBV6-5 CASSYSRGENEKLFF TGTGCCAGCAGTTACTCGCGGGGAGAGAATGAAAAACTGTTTTTT
TRBJ1-5 . . TRBV27 CASSLLSNQPQHF TGTGCCAGCAGTTTACTGAGCAATCAGCCCCAGCATTTT
TRBJ2-7 TRBD1 few TRBV7-8 CASRDRTGIYEQYF TGTGCCAGCAGGGACAGGACAGGTATCTACGAGCAGTACTTC
TRBJ2-3 TRBD1 . TRBV27 CASSLWRGQGSDTQYF TGTGCCAGCAGTTTATGGAGGGGACAGGGATCCGATACGCAGTATTTT
TRBJ2-2 . . TRBV30 CAWGPPDRNTGELFF TGTGCCTGGGGTCCCCCTGACAGGAACACCGGGGAGCTGTTTTTT
TRBJ1-1 . . TRBV2 CASYPQGSTEAFF TGTGCCAGCTACCCCCAGGGTTCCACTGAAGCTTTCTTT
TRBJ2-7 TRBD2 . TRBV27 CASSLSLAGPYEQYF TGTGCCAGCAGTTTATCCCTAGCGGGACCCTACGAGCAGTACTTC
TRBJ2-3 . . TRBV11-3 CASSLAADTQYF TGTGCCAGCAGCTTAGCGGCAGATACGCAGTATTTT
TRBJ2-7 . . TRBV9 CASSVNTQVDSYYEQYF TGTGCCAGCAGCGTCAACACCCAAGTGGACTCTTACTACGAGCAGTACTTC
TRBJ1-3 . . TRBV25-1 CASSEYGDSGNTIYF TGTGCCAGCAGTGAATATGGAGACTCTGGAAACACCATATATTTT
TRBJ1-1 . . TRBV5-1 CASSATDMNTEAFF TGCGCCAGCAGTGCTACAGATATGAACACTGAAGCTTTCTTT
TRBJ2-7 TRBD2 . TRBV30 CAWSHRLAGAYEQYF TGTGCCTGGAGTCACAGACTAGCGGGAGCCTACGAGCAGTACTTC
TRBJ1-3 TRBD1 . TRBV6-5 CASRKDRNPGNTIYF TGTGCCAGCAGGAAGGACAGGAACCCTGGAAACACCATATATTTT
TRBJ1-5 . once TRBV19 CASSIVLGAQPQHF TGTGCCAGTAGTATAGTTTTGGGGGCTCAGCCCCAGCATTTT